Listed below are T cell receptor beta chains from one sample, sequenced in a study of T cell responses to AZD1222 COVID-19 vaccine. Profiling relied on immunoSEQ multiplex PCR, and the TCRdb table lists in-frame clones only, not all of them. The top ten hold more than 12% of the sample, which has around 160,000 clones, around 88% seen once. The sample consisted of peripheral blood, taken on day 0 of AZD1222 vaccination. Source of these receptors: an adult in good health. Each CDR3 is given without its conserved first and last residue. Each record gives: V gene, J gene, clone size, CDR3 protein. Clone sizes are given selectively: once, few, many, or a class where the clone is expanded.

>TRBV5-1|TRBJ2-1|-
ASSLEWGSSYNEQF
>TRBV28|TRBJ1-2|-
ASKKGGSNYGYT
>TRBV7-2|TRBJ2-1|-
ASSPWEASYNEQF
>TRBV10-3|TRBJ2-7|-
AISGTGGEEQY
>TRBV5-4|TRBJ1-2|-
ASSPPPGGYGYT
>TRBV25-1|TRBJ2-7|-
ASSEGASYEQY
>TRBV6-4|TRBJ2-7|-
ASSPRTGGASEQY
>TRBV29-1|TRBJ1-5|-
SVEGQANQPQH
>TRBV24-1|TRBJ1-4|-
ATSGATTGEKLF
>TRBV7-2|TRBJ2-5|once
ASSSGTVAQY
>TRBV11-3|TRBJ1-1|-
ASSRTVNTEAF
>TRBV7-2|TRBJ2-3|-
ASSLGQGASGADTQY
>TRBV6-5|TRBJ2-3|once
ASSYINTDTQY
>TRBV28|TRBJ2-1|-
ASSWGGNSYNEQF
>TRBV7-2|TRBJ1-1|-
ASSLGPDSTEAF
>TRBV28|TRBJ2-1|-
ASSYTSGGPFRANEQF
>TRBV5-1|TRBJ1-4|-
ASSLAAGAEKLF
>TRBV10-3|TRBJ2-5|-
AIRRAAGGPRETQY
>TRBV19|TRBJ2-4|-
ASSKRQGDIQY
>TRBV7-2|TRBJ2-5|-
ASSFGLQETQY
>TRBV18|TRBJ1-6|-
ASSPPGEGRSPLH
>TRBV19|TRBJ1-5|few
ASSIGQGSNQPQH
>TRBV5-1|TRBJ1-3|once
ASSLTGRHSGNTIY
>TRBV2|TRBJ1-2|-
ASRTGSGYT
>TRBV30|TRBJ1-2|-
AWSKGELYGYT
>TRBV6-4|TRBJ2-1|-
ASSGLAGDYNEQF
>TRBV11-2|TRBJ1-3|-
ASSLGGVGSGNTIY